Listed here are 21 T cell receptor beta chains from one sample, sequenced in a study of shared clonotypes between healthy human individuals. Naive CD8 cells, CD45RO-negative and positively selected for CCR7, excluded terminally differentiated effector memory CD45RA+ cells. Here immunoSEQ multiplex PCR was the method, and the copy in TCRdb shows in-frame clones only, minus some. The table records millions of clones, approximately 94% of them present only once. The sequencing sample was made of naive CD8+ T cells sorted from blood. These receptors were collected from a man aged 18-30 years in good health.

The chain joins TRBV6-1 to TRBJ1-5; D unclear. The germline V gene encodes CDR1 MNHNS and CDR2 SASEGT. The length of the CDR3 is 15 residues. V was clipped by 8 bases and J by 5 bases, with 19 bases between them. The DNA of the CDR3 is TGTGCCAGCGCCCGATTGGCCCTTCTGGATCAGCCCCAGCATTTT. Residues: CASARLALLDQPQHF.

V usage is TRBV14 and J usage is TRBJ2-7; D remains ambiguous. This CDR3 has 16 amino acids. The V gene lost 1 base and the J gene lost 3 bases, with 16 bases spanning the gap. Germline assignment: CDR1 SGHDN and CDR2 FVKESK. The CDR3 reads CASSQVPLSLVYEQYF. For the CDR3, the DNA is TGTGCCAGCAGCCAAGTCCCCCTTTCTCTTGTCTACGAGCAGTACTTC. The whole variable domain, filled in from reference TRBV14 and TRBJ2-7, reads EAGVTQFPSHSVIEKGQTVTLRCDPISGHDNLYWYRRVMGKEIKFLLHFVKESKQDESGMPNNRFLAERTGGTYSTLKVQPAELEDSGVYFCASSQVPLSLVYEQYFGPGTRLTVT.

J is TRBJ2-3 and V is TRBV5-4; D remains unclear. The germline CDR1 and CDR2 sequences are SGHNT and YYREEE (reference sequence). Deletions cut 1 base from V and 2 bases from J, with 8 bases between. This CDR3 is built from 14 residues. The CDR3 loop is CASSLSGTTDTQYF. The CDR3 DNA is TGTGCCAGCAGCTTGTCCGGAACCACAGATACGCAGTATTTT.

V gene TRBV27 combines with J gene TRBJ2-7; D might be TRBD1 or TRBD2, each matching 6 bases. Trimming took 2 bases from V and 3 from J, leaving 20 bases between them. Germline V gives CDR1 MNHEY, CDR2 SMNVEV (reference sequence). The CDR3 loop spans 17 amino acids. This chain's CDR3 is CASSLGPGAGNYYEQYF. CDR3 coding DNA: TGTGCCAGCAGTTTAGGCCCGGGGGCAGGTAACTACTACGAGCAGTACTTC.

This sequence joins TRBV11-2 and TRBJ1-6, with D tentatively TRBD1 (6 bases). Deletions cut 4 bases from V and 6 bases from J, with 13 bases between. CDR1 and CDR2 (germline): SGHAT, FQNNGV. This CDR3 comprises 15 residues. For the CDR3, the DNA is TGTGCCAGCAGCTATTCCGGGACAACTAATTCACCCCTCCACTTT. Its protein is CASSYSGTTNSPLHF.

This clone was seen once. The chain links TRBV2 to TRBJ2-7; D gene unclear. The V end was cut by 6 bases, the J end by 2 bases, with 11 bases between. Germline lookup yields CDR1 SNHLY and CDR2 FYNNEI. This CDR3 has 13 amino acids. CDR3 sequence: CASRGPSAYEQYF. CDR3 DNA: TGTGCCAGCAGAGGACCGAGCGCCTACGAGCAGTACTTC. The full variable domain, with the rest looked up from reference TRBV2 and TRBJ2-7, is EPEVTQTPSHQVTQMGQEVILRCVPISNHLYFYWYRQILGQKVEFLVSFYNNEISEKSEIFDDQFSVERPDGSNFTLKIRSTKLEDSAMYFCASRGPSAYEQYFGPGTRLTVT.

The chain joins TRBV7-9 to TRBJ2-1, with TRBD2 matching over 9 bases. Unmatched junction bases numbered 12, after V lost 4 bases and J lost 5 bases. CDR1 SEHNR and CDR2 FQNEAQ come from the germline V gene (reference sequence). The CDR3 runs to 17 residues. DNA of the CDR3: TGTGCCAGCAGCTCTCCCCCCATGCGGGAGGGAGACAATGAGCAGTTCTTC. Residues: CASSSPPMREGDNEQFF.

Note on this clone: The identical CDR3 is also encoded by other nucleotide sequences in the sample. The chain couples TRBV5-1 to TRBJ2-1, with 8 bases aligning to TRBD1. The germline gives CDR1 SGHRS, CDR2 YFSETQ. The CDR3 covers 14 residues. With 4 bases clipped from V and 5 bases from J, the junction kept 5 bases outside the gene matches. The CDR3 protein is CASSPGTGDNEQFF. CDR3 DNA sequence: TGCGCCAGCAGCCCGGGGACAGGTGACAATGAGCAGTTCTTC.

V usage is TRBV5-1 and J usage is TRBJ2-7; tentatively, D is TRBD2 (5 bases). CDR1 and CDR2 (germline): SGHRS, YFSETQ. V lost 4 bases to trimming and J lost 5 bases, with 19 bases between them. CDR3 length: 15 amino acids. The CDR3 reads CASSLELRGIDEQYF. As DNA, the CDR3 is TGCGCCAGCAGCCTGGAGCTCAGAGGGATTGACGAGCAGTACTTC.

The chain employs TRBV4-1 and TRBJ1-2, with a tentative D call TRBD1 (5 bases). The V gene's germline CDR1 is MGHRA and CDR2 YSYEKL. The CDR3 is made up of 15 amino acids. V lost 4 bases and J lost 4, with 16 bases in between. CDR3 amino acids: CASSPRQGAGYGYTF. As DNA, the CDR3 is TGCGCCAGCAGCCCCCGACAAGGGGCTGGCTATGGCTACACCTTC.

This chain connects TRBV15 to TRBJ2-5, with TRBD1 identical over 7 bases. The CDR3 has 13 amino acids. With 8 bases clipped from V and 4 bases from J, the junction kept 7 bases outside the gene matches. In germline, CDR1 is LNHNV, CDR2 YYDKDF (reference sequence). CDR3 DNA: TGTGCCACCGGGGACAGAGGGGCAGAGACCCAGTACTTC. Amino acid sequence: CATGDRGAETQYF.

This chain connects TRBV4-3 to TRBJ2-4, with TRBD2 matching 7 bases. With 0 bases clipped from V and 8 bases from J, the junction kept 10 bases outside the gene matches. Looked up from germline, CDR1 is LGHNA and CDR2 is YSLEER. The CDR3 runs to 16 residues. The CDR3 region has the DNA TGCGCCAGCAGCCAAGATTGGGGGGGAGCCCTAGACATTCAGTACTTC. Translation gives CASSQDWGGALDIQYF.

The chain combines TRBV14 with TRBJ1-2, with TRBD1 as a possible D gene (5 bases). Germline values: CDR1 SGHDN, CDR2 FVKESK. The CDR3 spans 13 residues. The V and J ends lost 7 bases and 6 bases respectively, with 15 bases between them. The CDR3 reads CASTRGAPDGYTF. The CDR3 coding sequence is TGTGCCAGCACTAGGGGCGCGCCTGATGGCTACACCTTC.

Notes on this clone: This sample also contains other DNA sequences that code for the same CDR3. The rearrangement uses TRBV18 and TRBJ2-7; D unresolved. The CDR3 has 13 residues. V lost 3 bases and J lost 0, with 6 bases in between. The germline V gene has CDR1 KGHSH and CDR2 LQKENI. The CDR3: CASSPRTSYEQYF. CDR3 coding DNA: TGTGCCAGCTCACCGCGAACCTCCTACGAGCAGTACTTC.

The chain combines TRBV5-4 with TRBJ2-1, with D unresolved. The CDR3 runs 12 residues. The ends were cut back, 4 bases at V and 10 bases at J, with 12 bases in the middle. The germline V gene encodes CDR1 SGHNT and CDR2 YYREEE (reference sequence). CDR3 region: CASSIAVTEQFF. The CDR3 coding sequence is TGTGCCAGCAGCATCGCAGTAACAGAGCAGTTCTTC.

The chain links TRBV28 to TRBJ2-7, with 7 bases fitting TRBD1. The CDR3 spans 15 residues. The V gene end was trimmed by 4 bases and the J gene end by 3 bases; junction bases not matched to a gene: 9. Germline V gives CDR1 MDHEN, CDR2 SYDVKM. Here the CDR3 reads CASSWAPGTDYEQYF. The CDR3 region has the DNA TGTGCCAGCAGTTGGGCGCCCGGGACAGACTACGAGCAGTACTTC.

The CDR3 loop reads CASSSHGSFEQYF. The CDR3 bases are TGTGCCAGCAGTTCCCATGGCTCGTTCGAGCAGTACTTC. The V gene is TRBV27, the J gene TRBJ2-7; D is unresolved. Germline CDR1 MNHEY, CDR2 SMNVEV (reference sequence). CDR3 size: 13 residues. Trimming shortened V by 4 bases and J by 6 bases, and 13 bases separated the two germline ends.

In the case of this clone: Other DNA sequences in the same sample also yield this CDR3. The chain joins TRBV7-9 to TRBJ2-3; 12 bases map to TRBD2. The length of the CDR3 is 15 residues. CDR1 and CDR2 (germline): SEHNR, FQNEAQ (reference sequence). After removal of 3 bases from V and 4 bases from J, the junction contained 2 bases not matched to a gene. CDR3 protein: CASSFLAGGPDTQYF. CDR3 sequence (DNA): TGTGCCAGCAGCTTCCTAGCGGGAGGGCCAGATACGCAGTATTTT.

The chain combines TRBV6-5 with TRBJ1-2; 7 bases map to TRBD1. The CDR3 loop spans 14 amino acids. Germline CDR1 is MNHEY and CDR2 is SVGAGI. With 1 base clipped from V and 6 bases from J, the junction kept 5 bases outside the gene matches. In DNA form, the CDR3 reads TGTGCCAGCAGTTACTTCGGGACAGAAGATGGCTACACCTTC. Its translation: CASSYFGTEDGYTF.

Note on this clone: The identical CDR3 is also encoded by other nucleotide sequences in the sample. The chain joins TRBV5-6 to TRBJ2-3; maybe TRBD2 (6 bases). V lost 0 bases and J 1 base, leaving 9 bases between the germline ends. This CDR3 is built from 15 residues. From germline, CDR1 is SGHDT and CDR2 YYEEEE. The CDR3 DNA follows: TGTGCCAGCAGCTTGGGTGGCGGGGGCACAGATACGCAGTATTTT. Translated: CASSLGGGGTDTQYF. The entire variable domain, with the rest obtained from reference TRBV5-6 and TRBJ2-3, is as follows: DAGVTQSPTHLIKTRGQQVTLRCSPKSGHDTVSWYQQALGQGPQFIFQYYEEEERQRGNFPDRFSGHQFPNYSSELNVNALLLGDSALYLCASSLGGGGTDTQYFGPGTRLTVL.

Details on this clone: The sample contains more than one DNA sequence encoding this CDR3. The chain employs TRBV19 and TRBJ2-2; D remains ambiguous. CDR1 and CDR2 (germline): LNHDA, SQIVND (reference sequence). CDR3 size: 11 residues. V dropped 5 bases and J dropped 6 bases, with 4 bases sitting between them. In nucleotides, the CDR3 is TGTGCCAGTAGTCCACCCGGGGAGCTGTTTTTT. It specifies CASSPPGELFF.